This T cell receptor beta chain is drawn from a study of T cell repertoires in cytomegalovirus infection. V was trimmed by 1 base and J by 6 bases, leaving 16 bases between them. The CDR3 covers 16 residues. The V gene's germline CDR1 is SGHVS and CDR2 FNYEAQ. Findings of the study overall: Totalled public TCR beta family frequency picked out people who carried CMV plus the relevant HLA.

TCRdb itself ran the reads through MiXCR, one entry per CDR3 protein. The repertoire holds roughly 68,000 distinct CDR3 sequences, with about 19% as singletons. As regards this clonotype: Its antigen remains unknown.

V usage is TRBV7-6 and J usage is TRBJ1-5; D gene uncertain. The sequence derives from a human donor in good health (CMV status not recorded). Some clones in this sample may be carry-over from other donors' samples. The sample consisted of CD8+ T cells from cultured PBMCs, taken from culture after CMV antigen stimulation. CDR3 sequence reads: CASSLGVGGSGQPQHF. In DNA form, the CDR3 reads TGTGCCAGCAGCTTAGGGGTCGGAGGGAGCGGTCAGCCCCAGCATTTT.